This T cell receptor beta chain came from a study of neoadjuvant anti-PD-1 for oral cavity cancer. Looking at the study overall: Around day 43, patients without progression received a fourth nivolumab dose before surgery.

The repertoire was sequenced with immunoSEQ multiplex PCR; TCRdb's copy has only in-frame clones and lacks some. The sample holds approximately 5,700 clones, 45% to 65% seen once. Time point indicated: after neoadjuvant nivolumab, at surgical resection. Turning to this clone: Antigen: not known.

General study results and limits: Each response group had just a few patients in TCR analyses.

Trimming removed 2 bases from V and 4 bases from J; junction bases left unmatched: 4. The germline gives CDR1 MDHEN, CDR2 SYDVKM. This CDR3 comprises 14 residues. The TCR originated in a person between 35 and 79 years old with oral cavity squamous cell carcinoma. Sequencing was performed on tumor tissue, taken after nivolumab (anti-PD-1) treatment. J is TRBJ1-2 and V is TRBV28; TRBD1 matches at 7 bases. Here the CDR3 DNA reads TGTGCCAGCAGTTTACGACAGGGCCCCTATGGCTACACCTTC. Translating it yields CASSLRQGPYGYTF.